Below, 15 T cell receptor beta chains from the same sample are listed, as sequenced in a study of blood T cell repertoires in COVID-19. TCRdb keeps only in-frame clones here, not all; method: immunoSEQ multiplex PCR. In the table there are about 68,000 clones, about 86% of which are singletons. Sequencing input: peripheral blood. Receptor source: a middle-aged man with acute or convalescent COVID-19.

CDR3 nucleotides: TGTGCCAGCAGCTATTCGACTAGCGGGTTTAACAATGAGCAGTTCTTC. Its translation is CASSYSTSGFNNEQFF. V gene TRBV11-2 combines with J gene TRBJ2-1; 10 positions agree with TRBD2. Unmatched junction bases numbered 8, after V lost 4 bases and J lost 5 bases. CDR3 length: 16 residues. CDR1 SGHAT and CDR2 FQNNGV come from the germline V gene.

The chain joins TRBV3-1 (or the pseudogene TRBV3-2) to TRBJ1-3; D remains ambiguous. Deletions cut 4 bases from V and 0 bases from J, with 13 bases between. Germline lookup yields CDR1 LGHDT and CDR2 YNNKEL (reference sequence). The CDR3 sequence is 16 residues long. The DNA for the CDR3 is TGTGCCAGCAGCCGCGCCACGGGGTCCTCTGGAAACACCATATATTTT. This codes for CASSRATGSSGNTIYF.

This clone was observed many times. The chain employs TRBV7-9 and TRBJ1-2; 7 nucleotides line up with TRBD1. The trim removed 0 bases at V and 8 bases at J, leaving 12 bases unmatched. Germline CDR1 SEHNR, CDR2 FQNEAQ (reference sequence). This CDR3 contains 16 residues. Here the CDR3 reads CASSLAGGETGLGYTF. CDR3 DNA sequence: TGTGCCAGCAGCTTAGCGGGTGGCGAGACAGGGCTCGGCTACACCTTC.

This clone occurred once. The CDR3: CASSIATEYEQYF. The CDR3 nucleotides are TGTGCCAGCAGTATAGCGACTGAATACGAGCAGTACTTC. V gene TRBV28 combines with J gene TRBJ2-7; a possible D gene is TRBD2 (5 bases). The V gene's germline CDR1 is MDHEN and CDR2 SYDVKM. The CDR3 spans 13 residues. With 5 bases removed from V and 4 bases from J, the gap between germline ends came to 12 bases.

V and J are TRBV6-6 and TRBJ1-2; a possible D gene is TRBD1 (5 bases). This CDR3 comprises 14 residues. CDR1 and CDR2 from the germline V gene are MNHNY and SVGAGI (reference sequence). Trimming took off 10 bases at V and 6 bases at J, with 21 bases between the two ends. CDR3 in DNA: TGTGCCATCGGTGCCCAAGCAGGGAGGGATGGCTACACCTTC. Translating gives CAIGAQAGRDGYTF.

This rearrangement joins TRBV6-2 or TRBV6-3 to TRBJ2-3; 8 positions agree with TRBD2. Germline V gives CDR1 MNHEY, CDR2 SVGEGT. The CDR3 runs to 15 residues. With 5 bases clipped from V and 0 bases from J, the junction kept 4 bases outside the gene matches. For the CDR3, the DNA is TGTGCCAGCAGTCGTGCGGGAGGTAGCACAGATACGCAGTATTTT. Translation: CASSRAGGSTDTQYF.

CDR3: CASSLGDRVYEQYF. The CDR3 DNA reads TGTGCCAGCAGCTTAGGTGACAGGGTTTACGAGCAGTACTTC. The chain uses TRBV7-2 and TRBJ2-7; 7 positions agree with TRBD1. V shed 1 base, J shed 4 bases, and the junction held 4 bases outside the gene matches. The germline V gene has CDR1 SGHTA and CDR2 FQGNSA. This CDR3 is 14 amino acids long.

The rearrangement links TRBV4-1 to TRBJ2-3; a weak D match, TRBD2 (5 bases). The CDR3 contains 17 residues. Trimming took off 0 bases at V and 2 bases at J, with 15 bases between the two ends. CDR1 MGHRA and CDR2 YSYEKL come from the germline V gene. CDR3 bases: TGCGCCAGCAGCCAAGATAGGAATAGCGAGTACACAGATACGCAGTATTTT. Its translation: CASSQDRNSEYTDTQYF.

The table lists this clone with a count of one. This sequence joins TRBV10-1 and TRBJ2-7; 11 bases are shared with TRBD1. Losses at the gene ends were 4 bases for V and 3 bases for J; bases not matched to a gene: 2. The CDR3 contains 14 residues. CDR1 WNHNN and CDR2 SYGVQD come from the germline V gene (reference sequence). The CDR3 spells CASSAGQGVYEQYF. CDR3 DNA: TGCGCCAGCAGTGCGGGACAGGGGGTCTACGAGCAGTACTTC.

This clone was found once. The genes are TRBV28 and TRBJ2-7, with 7 bases aligning to TRBD1. This CDR3 is 14 amino acids long. Unmatched junction bases numbered 9, after V lost 8 bases and J lost 2 bases. The germline gives CDR1 MDHEN, CDR2 SYDVKM. CDR3 in amino acids: CASQGVLTPYEQYF. CDR3 sequence (DNA): TGTGCCAGCCAGGGGGTCCTAACCCCCTACGAGCAGTACTTC.

In this sample, this clone turned up a few times. DNA of the CDR3: TGTGCCAGTAGTATAGGTCAGGGGGTATCTGGCTACACCTTC. Translation: CASSIGQGVSGYTF. J is TRBJ1-2 and V is TRBV19; 7 positions agree with TRBD1. This CDR3 region has 14 residues. Trimming at V came to 1 base and at J to 7 bases, leaving 6 bases not matched to a gene. In germline, CDR1 is LNHDA, CDR2 SQIVND (reference sequence).

The chain carries TRBV3-1 (or the pseudogene TRBV3-2) and TRBJ1-4, with TRBD1 matching over 7 bases. The junction had 6 bases not matched to a gene; V was cut back by 6 bases and J by 8 bases. Per the germline V gene, CDR1 is LGHDT and CDR2 is YNNKEL (reference sequence). The CDR3 length is 13 residues. CDR3 protein: CASRNRGREKLFF. CDR3 DNA: TGTGCCAGCAGGAACAGGGGCCGGGAAAAACTGTTTTTT.

V usage is TRBV27 and J usage is TRBJ2-1; D perhaps matches TRBD2 (5 bases). Looked up from germline, CDR1 is MNHEY and CDR2 is SMNVEV (reference sequence). V was shortened by 6 bases and J by 10 bases, with 16 bases between the two germline ends. This CDR3 comprises 13 residues. The CDR3 region is CASSAGPTGEQFF. CDR3 in DNA: TGTGCCAGCAGCGCCGGCCCCACGGGGGAGCAGTTCTTC.

The chain employs TRBV18 and TRBJ2-3, with 10 bases that match TRBD1. This CDR3 region has 16 residues. V shed 5 bases and J 2 bases; nucleotides not matched to a gene: 7. CDR1 KGHSH and CDR2 LQKENI come from the germline V gene. Here the CDR3 DNA reads TGTGCCAGCTCATCACGACAGGGGGCGATCACAGATACGCAGTATTTT. Protein: CASSSRQGAITDTQYF.

The chain carries TRBV19 and TRBJ1-2, with D hard to call. Trimming removed 4 bases from V and 8 bases from J, with 8 bases in between. This CDR3 region has 11 residues. Germline values: CDR1 LNHDA, CDR2 SQIVND (reference sequence). This chain's CDR3 is CASSTGFGYTF. CDR3 DNA: TGTGCCAGTAGTACGGGTTTCGGCTACACCTTC.